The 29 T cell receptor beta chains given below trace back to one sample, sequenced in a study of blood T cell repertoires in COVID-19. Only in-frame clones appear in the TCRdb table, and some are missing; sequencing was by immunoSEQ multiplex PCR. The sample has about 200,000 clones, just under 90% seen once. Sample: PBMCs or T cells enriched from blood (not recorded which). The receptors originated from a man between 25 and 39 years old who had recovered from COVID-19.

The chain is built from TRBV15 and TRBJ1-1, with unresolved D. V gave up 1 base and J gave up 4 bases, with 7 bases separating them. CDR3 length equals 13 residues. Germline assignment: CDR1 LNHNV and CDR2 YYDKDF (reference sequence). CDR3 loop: CATSRGEPTEAFF. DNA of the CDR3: TGTGCCACCAGCAGAGGGGAGCCCACTGAAGCTTTCTTT.

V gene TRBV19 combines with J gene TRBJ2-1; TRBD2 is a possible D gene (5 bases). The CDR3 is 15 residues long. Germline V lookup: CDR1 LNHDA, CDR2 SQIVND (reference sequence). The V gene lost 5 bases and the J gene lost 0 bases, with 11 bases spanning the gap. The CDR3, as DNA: TGTGCCAGTAGTCGGGATTTATTCTCCTACAATGAGCAGTTCTTC. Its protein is CASSRDLFSYNEQFF.

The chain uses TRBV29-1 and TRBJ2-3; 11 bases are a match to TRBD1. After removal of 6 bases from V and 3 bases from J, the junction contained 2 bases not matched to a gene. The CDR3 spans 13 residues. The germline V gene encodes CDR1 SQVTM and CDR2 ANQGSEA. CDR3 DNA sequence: TGCAGCGTCCGGGACAGGGGGACAGATACGCAGTATTTT. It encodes CSVRDRGTDTQYF.

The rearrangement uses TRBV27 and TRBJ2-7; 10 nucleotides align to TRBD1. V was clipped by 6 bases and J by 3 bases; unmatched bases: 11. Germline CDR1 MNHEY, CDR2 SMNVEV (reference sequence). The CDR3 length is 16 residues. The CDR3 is CASSLGQGVQVYEQYF. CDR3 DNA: TGTGCCAGCAGCCTCGGACAGGGGGTACAAGTCTACGAGCAGTACTTC.

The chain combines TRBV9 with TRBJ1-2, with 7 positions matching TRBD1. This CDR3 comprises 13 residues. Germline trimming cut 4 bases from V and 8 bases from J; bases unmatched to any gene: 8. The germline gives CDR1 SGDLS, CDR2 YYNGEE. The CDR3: CASSPETGSGYTF. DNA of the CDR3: TGTGCCAGCAGCCCGGAGACAGGGAGCGGCTACACCTTC.

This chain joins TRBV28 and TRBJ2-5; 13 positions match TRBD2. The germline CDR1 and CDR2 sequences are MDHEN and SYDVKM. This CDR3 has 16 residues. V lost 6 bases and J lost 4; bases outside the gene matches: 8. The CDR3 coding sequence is TGTGCCAGCAGCTCAAAGACTAGCGGGAGGTCAGAGACCCAGTACTTC. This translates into CASSSKTSGRSETQYF.

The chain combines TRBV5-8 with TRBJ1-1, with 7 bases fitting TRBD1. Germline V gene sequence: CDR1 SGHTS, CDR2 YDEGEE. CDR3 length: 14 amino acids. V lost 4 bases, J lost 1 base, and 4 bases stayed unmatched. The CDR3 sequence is CASSEGQANTEAFF. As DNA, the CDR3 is TGTGCCAGCAGCGAAGGACAGGCGAACACTGAAGCTTTCTTT.

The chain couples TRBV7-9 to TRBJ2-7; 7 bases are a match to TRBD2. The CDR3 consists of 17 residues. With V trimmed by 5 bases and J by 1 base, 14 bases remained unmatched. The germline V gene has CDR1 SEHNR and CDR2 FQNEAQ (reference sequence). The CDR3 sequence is CASSRNTVPSGSYEQYF. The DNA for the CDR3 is TGTGCCAGCAGCCGTAACACGGTGCCTAGCGGATCCTACGAGCAGTACTTC. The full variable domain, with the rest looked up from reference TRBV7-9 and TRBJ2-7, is DTGVSQNPRHKITKRGQNVTFRCDPISEHNRLYWYRQTLGQGPEFLTYFQNEAQLEKSRLLSDRFSAERPKGSFSTLEIQRTEQGDSAMYLCASSRNTVPSGSYEQYFGPGTRLTVT.

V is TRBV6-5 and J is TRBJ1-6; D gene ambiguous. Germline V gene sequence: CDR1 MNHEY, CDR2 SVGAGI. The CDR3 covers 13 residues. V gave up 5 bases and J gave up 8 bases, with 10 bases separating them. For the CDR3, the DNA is TGTGCCAGCAGTCGACTCAAGGATTCACCCCTCCACTTT. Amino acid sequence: CASSRLKDSPLHF.

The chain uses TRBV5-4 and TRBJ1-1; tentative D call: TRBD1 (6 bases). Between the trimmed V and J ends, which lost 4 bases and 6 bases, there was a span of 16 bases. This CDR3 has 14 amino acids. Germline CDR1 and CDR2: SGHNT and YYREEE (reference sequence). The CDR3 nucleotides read TGTGCCAGCAGCCCCCCCGGGGGGGGCTCTGAAGCTTTCTTT. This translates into CASSPPGGGSEAFF.

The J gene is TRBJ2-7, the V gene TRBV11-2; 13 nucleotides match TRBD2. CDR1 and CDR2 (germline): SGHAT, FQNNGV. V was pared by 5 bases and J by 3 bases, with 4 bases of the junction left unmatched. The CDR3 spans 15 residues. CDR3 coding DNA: TGTGCCAGCAGCCTAGGGACTAGCGGGAACTACGAGCAGTACTTC. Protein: CASSLGTSGNYEQYF.

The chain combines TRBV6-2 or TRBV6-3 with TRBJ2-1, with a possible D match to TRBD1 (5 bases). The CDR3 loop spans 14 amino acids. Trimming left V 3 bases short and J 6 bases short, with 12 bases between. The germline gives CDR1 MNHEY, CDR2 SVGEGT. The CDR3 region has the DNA TGTGCCAGCAGTTATACCCAGGGATCCAATGAGCAGTTCTTC. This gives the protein CASSYTQGSNEQFF.

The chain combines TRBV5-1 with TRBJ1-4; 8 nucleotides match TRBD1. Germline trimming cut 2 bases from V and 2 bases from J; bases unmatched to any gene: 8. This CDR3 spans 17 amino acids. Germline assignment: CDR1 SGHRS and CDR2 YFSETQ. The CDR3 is CASSLYPTGDTNEKLFF. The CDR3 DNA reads TGCGCCAGCAGCTTATATCCGACAGGGGACACTAATGAAAAACTGTTTTTT.

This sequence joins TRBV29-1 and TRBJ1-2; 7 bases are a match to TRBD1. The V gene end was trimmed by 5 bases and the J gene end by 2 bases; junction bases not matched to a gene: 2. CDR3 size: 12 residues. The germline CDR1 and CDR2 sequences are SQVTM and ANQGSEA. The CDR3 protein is CSVSDRNYGYTF. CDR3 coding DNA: TGCAGCGTTTCGGACAGGAACTATGGCTACACCTTC.

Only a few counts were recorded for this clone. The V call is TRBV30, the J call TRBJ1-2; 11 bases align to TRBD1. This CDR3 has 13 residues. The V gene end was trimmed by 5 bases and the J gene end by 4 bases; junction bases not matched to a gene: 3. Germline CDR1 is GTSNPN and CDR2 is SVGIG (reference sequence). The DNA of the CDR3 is TGTGCCTGGGGACAGGGGGCGGGCTATGGCTACACCTTC. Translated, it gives CAWGQGAGYGYTF.

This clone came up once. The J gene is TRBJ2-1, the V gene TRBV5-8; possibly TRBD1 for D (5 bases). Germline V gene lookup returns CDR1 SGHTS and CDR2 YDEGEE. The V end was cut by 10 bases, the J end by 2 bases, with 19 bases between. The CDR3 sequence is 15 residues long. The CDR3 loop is CAGRRAGFTYNEQFF. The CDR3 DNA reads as TGTGCCGGCCGCAGGGCAGGGTTTACCTACAATGAGCAGTTCTTC.

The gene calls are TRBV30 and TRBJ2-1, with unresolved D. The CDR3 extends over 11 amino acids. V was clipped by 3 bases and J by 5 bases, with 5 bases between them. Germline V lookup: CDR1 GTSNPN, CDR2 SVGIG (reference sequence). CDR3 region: CAWSRDNEQFF. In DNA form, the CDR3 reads TGTGCCTGGAGCCGGGACAATGAGCAGTTCTTC.

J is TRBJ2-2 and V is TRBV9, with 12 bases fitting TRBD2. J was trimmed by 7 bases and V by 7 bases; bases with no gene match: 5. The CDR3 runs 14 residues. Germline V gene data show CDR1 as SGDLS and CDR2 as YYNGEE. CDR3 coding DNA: TGTGCCAGCCCACTAGCGGGAGGCTACGGGGAGCTGTTTTTT. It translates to CASPLAGGYGELFF.

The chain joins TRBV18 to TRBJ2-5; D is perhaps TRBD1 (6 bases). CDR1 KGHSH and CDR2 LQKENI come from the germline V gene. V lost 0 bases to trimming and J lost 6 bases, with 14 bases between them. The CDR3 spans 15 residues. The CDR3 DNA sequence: TGTGCCAGCTCACCACCTGGGACACCTCAGAAGACCCAGTACTTC. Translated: CASSPPGTPQKTQYF.

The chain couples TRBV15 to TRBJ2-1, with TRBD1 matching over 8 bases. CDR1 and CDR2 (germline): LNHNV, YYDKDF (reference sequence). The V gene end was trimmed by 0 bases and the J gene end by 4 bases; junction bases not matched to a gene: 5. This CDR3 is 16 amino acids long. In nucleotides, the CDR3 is TGTGCCACCAGCAGAGATGGGACAGGATTATACAATGAGCAGTTCTTC. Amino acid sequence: CATSRDGTGLYNEQFF.

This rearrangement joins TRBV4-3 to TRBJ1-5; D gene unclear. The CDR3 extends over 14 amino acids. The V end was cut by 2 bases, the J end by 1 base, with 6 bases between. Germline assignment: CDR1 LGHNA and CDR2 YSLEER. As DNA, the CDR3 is TGCGCCAGCAGCCAAAGGCGGAGCAATCAGCCCCAGCATTTT. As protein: CASSQRRSNQPQHF.

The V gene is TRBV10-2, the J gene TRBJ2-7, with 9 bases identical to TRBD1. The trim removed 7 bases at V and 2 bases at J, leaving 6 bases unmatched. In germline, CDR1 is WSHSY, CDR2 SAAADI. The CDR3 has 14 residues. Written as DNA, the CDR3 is TGCGCCAGCAATAGACAGGGGGAAGCCTACGAGCAGTACTTC. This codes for CASNRQGEAYEQYF.

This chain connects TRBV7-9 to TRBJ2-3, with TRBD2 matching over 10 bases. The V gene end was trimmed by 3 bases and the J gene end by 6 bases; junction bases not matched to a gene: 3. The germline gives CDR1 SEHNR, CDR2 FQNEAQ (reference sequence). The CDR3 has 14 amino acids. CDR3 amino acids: CASSFSGGMDTQYF. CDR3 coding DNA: TGTGCCAGCAGCTTTAGCGGGGGGATGGATACGCAGTATTTT.

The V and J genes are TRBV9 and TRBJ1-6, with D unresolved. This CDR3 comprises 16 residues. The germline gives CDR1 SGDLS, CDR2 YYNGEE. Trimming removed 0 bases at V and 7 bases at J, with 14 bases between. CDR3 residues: CASSVEQIRGNSPLHF. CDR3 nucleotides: TGTGCCAGCAGCGTAGAACAGATACGAGGGAATTCACCCCTCCACTTT.

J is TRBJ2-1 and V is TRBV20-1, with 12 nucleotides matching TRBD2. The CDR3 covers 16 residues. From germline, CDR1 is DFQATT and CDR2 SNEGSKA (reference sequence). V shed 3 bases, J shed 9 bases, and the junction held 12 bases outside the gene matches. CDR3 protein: CSASLGYLAGGTEQFF. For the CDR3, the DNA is TGCAGTGCTAGTTTGGGCTATCTAGCGGGAGGGACTGAGCAGTTCTTC.

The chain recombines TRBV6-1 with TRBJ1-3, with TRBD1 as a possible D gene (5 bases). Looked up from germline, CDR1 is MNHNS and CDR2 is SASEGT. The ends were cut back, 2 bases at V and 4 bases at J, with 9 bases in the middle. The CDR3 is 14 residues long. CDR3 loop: CASSESGNGNTIYF. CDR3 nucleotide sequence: TGTGCCAGCAGTGAATCAGGGAACGGAAACACCATATATTTT.

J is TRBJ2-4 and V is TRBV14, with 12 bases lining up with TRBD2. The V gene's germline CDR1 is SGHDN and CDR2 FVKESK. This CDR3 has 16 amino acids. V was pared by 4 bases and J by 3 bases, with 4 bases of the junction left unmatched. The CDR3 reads CASSRGLAGNKNIQYF. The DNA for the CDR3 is TGTGCCAGCAGCCGCGGACTAGCGGGGAACAAAAACATTCAGTACTTC. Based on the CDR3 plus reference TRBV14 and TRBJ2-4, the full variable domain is EAGVTQFPSHSVIEKGQTVTLRCDPISGHDNLYWYRRVMGKEIKFLLHFVKESKQDESGMPNNRFLAERTGGTYSTLKVQPAELEDSGVYFCASSRGLAGNKNIQYFGAGTRLSVL.

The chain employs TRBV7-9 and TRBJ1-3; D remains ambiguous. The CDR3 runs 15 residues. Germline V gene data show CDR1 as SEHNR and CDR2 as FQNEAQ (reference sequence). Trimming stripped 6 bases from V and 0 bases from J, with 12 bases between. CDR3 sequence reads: CASSRGGHSGNTIYF. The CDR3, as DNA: TGTGCCAGCAGTCGGGGAGGGCACTCTGGAAACACCATATATTTT.

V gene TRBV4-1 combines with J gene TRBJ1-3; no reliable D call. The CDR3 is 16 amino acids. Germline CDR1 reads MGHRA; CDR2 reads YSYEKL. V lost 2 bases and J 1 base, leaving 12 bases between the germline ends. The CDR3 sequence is CASSQPKLASGNTIYF. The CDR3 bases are TGCGCCAGCAGCCAACCAAAACTAGCATCTGGAAACACCATATATTTT.